Listed below are T cell receptor beta chains from one sample, sequenced in a study of T-cell memory formation after mild COVID-19. From the 5' RACE reads, TCRdb called clonotypes with MiXCR, one entry per CDR3 protein. The data contain roughly 320,000 distinct CDR3 sequences, 25% to 30% of them seen just once; the ten biggest clones take up approximately 12%. Sequencing was done on a sample of PBMCs or a T cell subset sorted from them (not recorded which). These receptors originate from an adult woman who had mild COVID-19 (a few samples of this study predate the infection). Cell type and time point are not known. CDR3s include the opening cysteine and the closing phenylalanine or tryptophan. Fields, in order: CDR3 DNA, CDR3 protein, D gene, V gene, J gene, clone size. D genes are given only for firm matches. The size of a clone is reported for some rows only, either as once, few or many, or as a class for expanded clones.

TGTGCCAGGATGACAGGTGGCTCCTACGAGCAGTACTTC	CARMTGGSYEQYF	.	TRBV19	TRBJ2-7	few
TGCAGTGCTCCGGGGACTAGCGGGAGAGTCTATGAGCAGTTCTTC	CSAPGTSGRVYEQFF	TRBD2	TRBV20-1	TRBJ2-1	few
TGTGCCACCACCCTGTCGGGGAACACCGGGGAGCTGTTTTTT	CATTLSGNTGELFF	.	TRBV15	TRBJ2-2	few
TGTGCCTGTTCTGAGTCGTACACTGAAGCTTTCTTT	CACSESYTEAFF	.	TRBV30	TRBJ1-1	once
TGCGCCAGCAGCCACCCGGACAGCTTATCACCGTACTTC	CASSHPDSLSPYF	.	TRBV5-1	TRBJ2-7	.
TGCGCCAGCAGCTTGTCTGGTAGCTCTGGAAACACCATATATTTT	CASSLSGSSGNTIYF	.	TRBV5-1	TRBJ1-3	.
TGCAGTGCTAGTCGCTATGGCTACACCTTC	CSASRYGYTF	.	TRBV20-1	TRBJ1-2	few
TGTGCCAGTGGAACGGGACAGGGTAACTATGGCTACACCTTC	CASGTGQGNYGYTF	TRBD1	TRBV19	TRBJ1-2	few
TGCAGTGCTAGAGAGGGGGATGCTGAAGCTTTCTTT	CSAREGDAEAFF	.	TRBV20-1	TRBJ1-1	.
TGTGCCATCAGTGACGTTCAGGGGAGAGATGGCTACACCTTC	CAISDVQGRDGYTF	.	TRBV10-3	TRBJ1-2	.
TGTGCCAGCAGCCCACGGACAGGGGGGTTAACTTTCTTT	CASSPRTGGLTFF	TRBD1	TRBV11-2	TRBJ1-1	.
TGTGCCAGCAGTTTTACTGTGTCCTCTGGAAACACCATATATTTT	CASSFTVSSGNTIYF	.	TRBV12-3/TRBV12-4	TRBJ1-3	.
TGTGCCAGCAGATTTGGACAGGGGCCCAATGAGCAGTTCTTC	CASRFGQGPNEQFF	TRBD1	TRBV6-5	TRBJ2-1	.
TGTGCCAGCAGTACTAGGGCGGCGGGAGGGAGAAGGTACGAGCAGTACTTC	CASSTRAAGGRRYEQYF	TRBD2	TRBV6-5	TRBJ2-7	few
TGTGCCAGCAGCTTAGCGCTGGGGGTTTCCACCGGGGAGCTGTTTTTT	CASSLALGVSTGELFF	.	TRBV7-2	TRBJ2-2	.
TGTGCCAGCGTCGGCGGGAGCTCCTACGAGCAGTACTTC	CASVGGSSYEQYF	TRBD2	TRBV7-8	TRBJ2-7	.
TGTGCCAGCAGCTCAACAGGGGGCCACGGGGAGCTGTTTTTT	CASSSTGGHGELFF	TRBD1	TRBV7-3	TRBJ2-2	few
TGCGCCAGCAGCTTGGAAGTGTCTGGGGCCAACGTCCTGACTTTC	CASSLEVSGANVLTF	.	TRBV5-1	TRBJ2-6	.
TGTGCCAGCAGTGAAAGGCCCCGCAGGCTAGCGGGTACCTACAATGAGCAGTTCTTC	CASSERPRRLAGTYNEQFF	TRBD2	TRBV25-1	TRBJ2-1	few
TGTGCCAGCAGTCTCCGGACAACCGGGGAGCTGTTTTTT	CASSLRTTGELFF	.	TRBV12-3/TRBV12-4	TRBJ2-2	.